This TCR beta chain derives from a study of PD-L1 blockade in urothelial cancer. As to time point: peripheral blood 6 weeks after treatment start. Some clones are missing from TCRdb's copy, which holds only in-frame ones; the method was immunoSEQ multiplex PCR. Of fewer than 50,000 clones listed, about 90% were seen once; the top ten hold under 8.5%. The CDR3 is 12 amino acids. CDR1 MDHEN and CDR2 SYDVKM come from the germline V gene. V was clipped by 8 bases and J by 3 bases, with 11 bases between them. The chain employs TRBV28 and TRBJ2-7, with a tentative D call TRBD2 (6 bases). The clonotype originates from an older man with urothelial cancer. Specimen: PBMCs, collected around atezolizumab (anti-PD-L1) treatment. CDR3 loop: CASRDLNYEQYF. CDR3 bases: TGTGCCAGCCGGGACTTAAACTACGAGCAGTACTTC.